This T cell receptor beta chain was obtained from a study of metastatic and nonmetastatic thyroid tumors. Whole-study context: A comparison of repertoires was made across blood and tumor or nodule tissue from malignant and benign thyroid patients.

Methods used by the authors: Across clinicopathological groups, CDR3 differences served as the basis for building a distant-metastasis classifier for papillary thyroid cancer. TCRdb re-called clones from the PCR reads using MiXCR. For this entry, the V and J calls and clone size follow TCRdb and not the study's own pipeline. Of 23,000 or so clones detected, about 13% appear once; the ten largest clones hold roughly 18%. The entire patient cohort was treatment-naive prior to thyroid surgery. Findings and limits, study-wide: The reported finding was significantly higher TCR beta diversity in malignant thyroid tumors relative to benign nodules, in blood and tumor.

This clone is categorized as medium-sized. Its target is unknown. This clonotype was obtained from a female donor with papillary thyroid cancer or a benign thyroid nodule (not recorded which). Some clones in this sample may be carry-over from other donors' samples. Sequenced: blood.

CDR3 sequence reads: CASSYSPQGGTEQFF. CDR3 in DNA: TGTGCCAGCAGTTACTCCCCCCAGGGGGGCACTGAGCAGTTCTTC. V gene TRBV6-5 combines with J gene TRBJ2-1, with D perhaps TRBD1 (7 bases). CDR1 and CDR2 (germline): MNHEY, SVGAGI. This CDR3 is built from 15 residues. Trimming pared 0 bases from V and 9 bases from J, leaving 15 bases between.